This T cell receptor (beta chain) appears in the sequencing data of a study of blood T cell repertoires in COVID-19. Overall study: Acute-phase and convalescent COVID-19 samples originated in the United States, Italy and Spain.

Original analysis: From reference gene primer amplification, estimates of nucleated cell counts were derived. This table comes from immunoSEQ multiplex PCR, and its TCRdb copy is limited to in-frame clones, with some not included. From that table come the V and J calls and clone size; the DNA was used to work out D and trimming. The sample carries 150,000 to 200,000 clones, roughly 90% recorded once. The CDR3 extends over 15 amino acids. The V gene's germline CDR1 is LGHDT and CDR2 YNNKEL (reference sequence). Trimming at V came to 4 bases and at J to 2 bases, leaving 5 bases not matched to a gene. Participant ages covered 18 to 89 years across about 22 US areas. Participants were placed into cohorts based on the clinical history they reported.

This chain connects TRBV3-1 (or the pseudogene TRBV3-2) to TRBJ1-1; TRBD1 matches 9 bases. The sequenced sample was PBMCs or T cells enriched from blood (not recorded which). The receptor was derived from a woman aged 45 to 65 who had recovered from COVID-19. CDR3 region: CASSRWTGDNTEAFF. CDR3 coding DNA: TGTGCCAGCAGCCGGTGGACAGGGGATAACACTGAAGCTTTCTTT.